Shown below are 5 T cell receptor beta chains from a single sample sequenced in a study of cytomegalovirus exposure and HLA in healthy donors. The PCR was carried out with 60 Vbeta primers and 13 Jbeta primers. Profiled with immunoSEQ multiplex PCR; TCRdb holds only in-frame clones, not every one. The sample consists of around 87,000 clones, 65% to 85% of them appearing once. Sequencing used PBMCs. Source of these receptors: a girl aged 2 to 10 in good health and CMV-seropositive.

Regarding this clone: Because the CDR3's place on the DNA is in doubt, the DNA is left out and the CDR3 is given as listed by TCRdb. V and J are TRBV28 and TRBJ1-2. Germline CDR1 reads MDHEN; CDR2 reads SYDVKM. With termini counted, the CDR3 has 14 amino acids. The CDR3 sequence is CASSLEREGYGYTF.

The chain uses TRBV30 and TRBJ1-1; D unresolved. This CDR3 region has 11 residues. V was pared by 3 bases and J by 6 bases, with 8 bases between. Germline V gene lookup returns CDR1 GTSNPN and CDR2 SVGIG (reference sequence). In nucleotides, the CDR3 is TGTGCCTGGAGCCCTTTATCTGAAGCTTTCTTT. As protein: CAWSPLSEAFF.

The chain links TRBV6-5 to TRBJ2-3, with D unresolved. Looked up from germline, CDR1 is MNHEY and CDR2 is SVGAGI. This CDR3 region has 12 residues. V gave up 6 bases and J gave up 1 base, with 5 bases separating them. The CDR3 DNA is TGTGCCAGCAGCTCCGGCACAGATACGCAGTATTTT. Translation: CASSSGTDTQYF.

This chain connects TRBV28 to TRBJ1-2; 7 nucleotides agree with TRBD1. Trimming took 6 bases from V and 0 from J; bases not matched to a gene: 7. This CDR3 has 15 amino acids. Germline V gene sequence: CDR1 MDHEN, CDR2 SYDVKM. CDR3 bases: TGTGCCAGCAGGGCTGGGACAGCGGCTAACTATGGCTACACCTTC. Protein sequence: CASRAGTAANYGYTF.

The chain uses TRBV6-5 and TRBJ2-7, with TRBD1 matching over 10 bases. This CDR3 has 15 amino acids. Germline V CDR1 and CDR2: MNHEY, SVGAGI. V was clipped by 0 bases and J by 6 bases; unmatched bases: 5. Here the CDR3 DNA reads TGTGCCAGCAGTTACTCGGGGGACAGGGGCGGCGAGCAGTACTTC. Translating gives CASSYSGDRGGEQYF.